This T cell receptor (beta chain) was recorded in a study of T cells after yellow fever vaccination. Study-level background: Each low-cell-number fraction was prepared by means of SMART-Seq v4 Ultra Low Input. Points from the study as a whole: Most primary-vaccination clones recurred post-booster (around 95% CD4, 88% CD8).

TCRdb re-analysed the 5' RACE reads in MiXCR, keeping a single row per CDR3 protein. The sample shows 310,000 or so distinct CDR3 sequences, around 6.8% of them seen only once. V lost 3 bases to trimming and J lost 1 base, with 11 bases between them. Germline lookup yields CDR1 SGHRS and CDR2 YFSETQ. The length of the CDR3 is 16 residues. This clonotype was detected a few times. What it binds is not known. The specimen was PBMCs, collected about 49 days after the first yellow fever vaccination. The chain links TRBV5-1 to TRBJ2-6; a weak D match, TRBD2 (6 bases). This receptor was obtained from a man aged 18 to 35 who received the YFV17D yellow fever vaccine. The CDR3 DNA sequence: TGCGCCAGCAGCTGGGACTTCTCGTCTGGGGCCAACGTCCTGACTTTC. It specifies CASSWDFSSGANVLTF.